This T cell receptor (beta chain) was found in a study of cytomegalovirus exposure and HLA in healthy donors. Overall study results and limits: Follow-up analysis found HLA locus-dependent TCR association rates, highest for DRB1 and lowest for HLA-C.

The CDR3 has 13 amino acids. Germline trimming cut 0 bases from V and 7 bases from J; bases unmatched to any gene: 1. CDR1 and CDR2 (germline): GTSNPN, SVGIG (reference sequence). Worth noting for this clone: No antigen is known for it.

13 Jbeta primers and 60 Vbeta primers were used for the PCR. Profiled with immunoSEQ multiplex PCR; TCRdb holds only in-frame clones, not every one. The data hold roughly 80,000 clones, with about four fifths observed a single time. Donors were ostensibly healthy at sampling, although undocumented immune exposures were probable. The sample consisted of PBMCs. V gene TRBV30 combines with J gene TRBJ1-4; TRBD1 aligns across 8 bases. This sequence originates from a woman aged 30 to 39 in good health and CMV-seronegative. In DNA, the CDR3 is TGTGCCTGGAGTGTAACAGGGGGTGAAAAACTGTTTTTT. It is translated as CAWSVTGGEKLFF.